Listed below are T cell receptor beta chains from one sample, sequenced in a study of PD-1 blockade in classical Hodgkin lymphoma. Clones were sequenced by immunoSEQ multiplex PCR, and TCRdb holds only the in-frame ones, with some missing. The repertoire includes around 20,000 clones, approximately 78% of them detected once, and 7.5% to 9.5% sits in the top ten. The starting material was peripheral blood mononuclear cells (PBMCs), obtained before the second cycle of nivolumab. Every receptor here comes from a human donor with classical Hodgkin lymphoma. CDR3s leave out the opening cysteine and the closing phenylalanine or tryptophan.

>TRBV5-8|TRBJ2-2
ASSSRLAGGLIAGELF
>TRBV13|TRBJ1-5
ASSSTGGNQPQH
>TRBV9|TRBJ2-1
ASSVVEQGLYNEQF
>TRBV29-1|TRBJ2-7
SVIGGYEQY
>TRBV7-9|TRBJ2-2
ASSLVGNTGELF
>TRBV27|TRBJ1-2
ASSLRAGLGYT
>TRBV7-3|TRBJ2-2
ASSLQGADTGELF
>TRBV4-3|TRBJ2-5
ASSQDVGRNAGETQY
>TRBV9|TRBJ1-5
ASSVEGSQPQH
>TRBV5-6|TRBJ1-4
ASSLAALEVQGLPEKLF
>TRBV29-1|TRBJ2-1
SFAPSGTGLSNEQF
>TRBV5-6|TRBJ1-5
ASSFFGQGTNQPQH
>TRBV7-9|TRBJ1-2
ASSLASYGYT
>TRBV28|TRBJ1-1
ASSLWGRTEAF
>TRBV9|TRBJ2-3
ASSVAGSTDTQY
>TRBV7-2|TRBJ2-5
ASSLVSGRETQY
>TRBV7-2|TRBJ2-5
ASSLGGKRETQY
>TRBV12-5|TRBJ1-5
ATEPQH
>TRBV2|TRBJ2-3
ASSDLDTQY
>TRBV6-5|TRBJ1-2
ASSYDRDYGYT
>TRBV28|TRBJ1-1
ASSSTGLNTEAF
>TRBV9|TRBJ2-2
ASSVAPGGAGELF
>TRBV19|TRBJ1-2
ASSGSGTGVMHT
>TRBV30|TRBJ2-3
AWRGGQGAADTQY
>TRBV21-1|TRBJ1-5
ASSKEVRAIHSNQPQH
>TRBV6-6|TRBJ1-1
ASSYAGRMNTEAF
>TRBV5-8|TRBJ1-1
ASSFSDRVFMNTEAF
>TRBV6-1|TRBJ2-7
ASRRDSSYEQY
>TRBV4-3|TRBJ2-2
ASSQAIKSFTGELF
>TRBV6-6|TRBJ2-7
ASSYGSSGTYEQY
>TRBV5-6|TRBJ2-5
ASSLSQAAGGPLETQY
>TRBV7-2|TRBJ1-5
ASSFNTNQPQH
>TRBV11-2|TRBJ2-2
ASSLRQGVAGELF
>TRBV5-4|TRBJ2-2
ASSWGQGLNTGELF
>TRBV7-2|TRBJ2-7
ASSLAGLAGGNHEQY
>TRBV6-1|TRBJ2-5
ASRMDRRKETQY
>TRBV6-1|TRBJ1-3
ASSEVRSDRAIY
>TRBV6-6|TRBJ1-1
ASSTVGRDSTEAF
>TRBV11-2|TRBJ1-4
ASSLGQGLSEKLF
>TRBV2|TRBJ1-1
ASSVRTGEVWAF